Below, 2 T cell receptor beta chains from the same sample are listed, as sequenced in a study of patients and donors after allogeneic stem cell transplantation (dated by TCRdb to 2019 to 2021). To prepare the library, RT-PCR was applied. The listed sequencing device is NextSeq 550. TCRdb reran the public reads through fastp at Q25 and MiXCR, keeping productive beta chains. CDR3 protein duplicates are merged, each entry listing the most common genes and DNA. The sample table shows some 230,000 distinct CDR3 sequences, and 13% to 15% are seen once. Around a tenth of the sample goes to the ten largest clones. The sequenced material came from blood, either unsorted or a sorted T cell fraction (not recorded which). The receptor set was obtained from a human donor who was either an allogeneic HSCT recipient or a stem cell or donor lymphocyte infusion donor (not recorded which). It is not recorded whose cells these are; they may come from a transplant donor.

This clonotype was observed a handful of times. The chain carries TRBV9 and TRBJ1-6; D is unresolved. This CDR3 region has 14 residues. V shed 1 base and J shed 6 bases, with 8 bases lying between them. Germline V gives CDR1 SGDLS, CDR2 YYNGEE. The CDR3 bases are TGTGCCAGCAGCGTATTGGATCTTAATTCACCCCTCCACTTT. Protein sequence: CASSVLDLNSPLHF.

This chain connects TRBV7-2 to TRBJ2-2, with D possibly TRBD1 on 5 matching bases. V lost 2 bases and J lost 1, with 11 bases in between. Germline CDR1 is SGHTA and CDR2 is FQGNSA. The CDR3 contains 16 residues. Written as DNA, the CDR3 is TGTGCCAGCAGCTTAAGACAGCCTAGGAACACCGGGGAGCTGTTTTTT. Translating it yields CASSLRQPRNTGELFF.